This entry describes one TCR beta chain. The clone's antigen remains unknown. It has no much larger one-base neighbor in the sample; base qualities were not kept. This specimen comes from a study of cytomegalovirus exposure and HLA in healthy donors (dated 2017 in TCRdb). At the level of the whole study: According to an earlier analysis of 550 to 700 of the donors, some 180 million T cells yielded some 120 million unique TCR beta sequences and about 280 Gb of sequence data. About 320 gigabases of sequencing data and approximately 84 million unique TCR sequences were included in an early release covering 550 to 650 HLA-typed donors. The genetic ancestry cluster associated with self-reported Caucasian donors included roughly four fifths of the 300 to 400 genotyped donors. The study aimed to test whether cataloging public T cell receptors could reveal signatures of past pathogen exposure. The study profiled the T cell repertoires of about 720 subjects by immunosequencing and related them to cytomegalovirus serostatus. A separate validation cohort of roughly 130 different subjects was used in addition to the 666-subject first cohort. To predict cytomegalovirus infection status, the study combined high-throughput TCR immunosequencing, statistical association of individual TCRs with disease status, and machine learning. A later analysis re-analyzed previously published TCR beta repertoires from about 730 donors and added high-resolution HLA genotyping to study TCR occurrence patterns. In the later analysis, no new phenotypic data were used to find candidate immune exposures; instead, reliance was placed on TCR beta sequences and their occurrence across donors. To decide whether each TCR beta V gene segment behaved as functional or pseudogenic, an earlier analysis of fewer than 750 of the donors relied on high-throughput TCR beta sequencing. Alongside the repertoire data, information on donor age, sex, ethnicity and CMV serostatus was compiled. A later genetic analysis took genome-wide SNP genotypes for about 55% of the 666 donors and used that subset as a discovery cohort. All discovery cohort repertoires had been generated using a single sequencing platform. Class I and class II HLA loci were covered by the typing at four-digit resolution. Typing coverage differed by locus: A, B, C, DRB1 and DQB1 were typed in about 629-630 donors, DQA1 in 500 to 550, DPA1 in nearly 610, and DPB1 in approximately 450. A handful of DR-DQ haplotypes were handled as single units for association and clustering because linkage in the cohort was strong. Across about 370 genotyped donors of the cohort, an average of about 250,000 unique TCR beta nucleotide sequences per donor were sequenced, and roughly a sixth of those sequences were non-productive.

Study-level results and caveats: The classifier was reported to diagnose cytomegalovirus status with high specificity and sensitivity in both the original cohort and the validation cohort. A cluster of highly shared sequence variants was judged likely to represent a technical artifact of the sequencing pipeline. Correlated functional status among segregating V segments might reflect linkage disequilibrium, but an unknown experimental factor could not be ruled out. This cohort had only TCR beta chains sequenced, and the lack of alpha or paired-chain data limited which features could be detected. Most TCR sequences were observed very rarely across donors, whereas some public TCRs were present in many individuals. The study listed 150 to 200 TCR beta chains as associated with cytomegalovirus. The only immune exposure information available for the cohort was CMV serostatus. At a false discovery rate of 0.05, a later analysis linked around 17,000 TCR beta sequences to specific HLA alleles. V-gene and J-gene trimming of TCR beta chains was associated with a missense DCLRE1C variant in a later genetic analysis, and the association was replicated in an independent cohort. In a later genetic analysis, fewer N-insertions in productive TCRs were reported among donors in an Asian-associated ancestry cluster than the approximately 670-donor mean. HLA typing was unavailable for some donors at each locus, so association tests used only the typed subset. A further reported finding was that TCR beta sequences accurately predicted the HLA-A and HLA-B alleles for most subjects in the first cohort. In a later analysis, several top co-occurrence clusters were reported to appear linked to parvovirus B19, influenza, CMV and Epstein-Barr virus. Around 16 rarely observed V segments, including chromosome 9 orphons, were excluded from the earlier analysis of about 610 of the donors because counts were too low. It was suggested by the authors that the approach could potentially be generalized to other disease states and immunological phenotypes. Most CMV-associated TCR beta chains appeared to be HLA-restricted in a later analysis, and the HLA associations seemed to be driven largely by CMV exposure. A later analysis found that HLA-associated TCR beta chains were more clonally expanded and had lower generation probabilities than equally common non-associated chains. In an earlier analysis of about 550 of the donors, most TCR beta V segments were observed in productive rearrangements about 87% or about 30% of the time, broadly matching IMGT annotations. When HLA alleles, especially DR and DQ, strongly co-occurred, attributing TCR associations to individual alleles was difficult. According to a later analysis, TCR association rates differed among HLA loci, with DRB1 alleles showing the most associated TCRs and HLA-C alleles showing the fewest. Some IMGT-functional V segments, including TRBV6-2 and TRBV6-3, could not be distinguished by the 87-base-pair reads and were therefore excluded. Presence/absence analyses assumed roughly uniform sequencing depth across donors, an assumption that may not hold. In vitro tests confirmed that a few of the cytomegalovirus-associated TCR beta chains recognize cytomegalovirus antigens.

Receptor libraries were prepared by the immunoSEQ multiplex PCR assay. The multiplex PCR relied on a mix of 60 forward primers for TCR Vbeta segments and 13 reverse primers for TCR Jbeta segments. The CDR3 region of rearranged TCR beta genes was amplified from genomic DNA with a multiplex PCR assay. The Illumina HiSeq System was used to sequence the amplified TCR beta libraries as 87-base-pair reads. Processing in the source paper ran as follows. A later analysis counted approximately 84 million unique TCR beta chains across the roughly 700 repertoires, and approximately 11 million of these chains were shared by at least two donors. Raw reads were error-corrected and collapsed into unique sequences by a nearest-neighbor algorithm in which closely related sequences were merged to remove PCR and sequencing errors. CDR3 sequences were aligned to IMGT reference sequences to assign V, D and J gene segments. For a sequence to be retained, a match of at least six nucleotides to both a V gene segment and a J gene segment was required. Rearrangements were classified as productive when the CDR3 lacked stop codons and remained in frame with V and J, and all other rearrangements were classified as non-productive. Following IMGT convention, CDR3 was defined as the stretch from the second conserved V-encoded cysteine up to the conserved J-encoded phenylalanine. The earlier analysis of a few hundred of the donors excluded sequences that lacked an unambiguous match to a single V gene segment. An earlier analysis of almost 600 of the donors classified V segments as functional when productive rearrangements were above 56.7% and as segregating when the standard deviation between donors was above 5%. A statistical classification framework was built to diagnose cytomegalovirus status from the catalog of TCR beta chain sequences. A later analysis assigned V and J genes by comparing TCR nucleotide sequences with IMGT/GENE-DB human TR gene sequences. In a later analysis, CDR3 sequences and most-parsimonious VDJ recombination scenarios were assigned using the TCRdist pipeline. In a later analysis, each TCR beta chain was defined by its CDR3 amino acid sequence together with its V-gene family, and reads without a unique V-gene family were excluded. As a way to deal with suspected cross-contamination and a sequencing artifact, a later analysis dropped approximately 590 nucleotide sequences that were highly shared and had low generation probability. In a later analysis, a clonal expansion index was calculated for each public chain from normalized within-repertoire ranks of inferred template counts. In a later analysis, generation probabilities were computed using a VDJ recombination model fitted to out-of-frame rearrangements, and the results were checked against IGoR. In a later analysis, TCR-TCR, TCR-HLA and TCR-CMV co-occurrence was scored with hypergeometric tests, and a repertoire-size bias correction was applied to TCR pairs. False discovery rates were estimated in a later analysis by permuting HLA or CMV assignments 20 times. A later analysis grouped co-occurring TCRs with DBSCAN, adding TCRdist sequence similarity when clustering within HLA-allele-positive subsets. Repertoires with fewer than 30,000 or more than 120,000 public chains, plus five repertoires with anomalous nucleotide sharing, were excluded from co-occurrence clustering. Drawn from immuneACCESS, this table holds only the in-frame rearrangements with V and J called that TCRdb kept. Clones are partly lost; checked studies trace under half to an unresolved V gene and leave the rest unexplained. The V and J calls and clone size were taken over from that table, and D and trimming were inferred from the DNA. Recorded for this sample are a few hundred thousand clones; under 80% of them occurred a single time. The ten largest clonotypes hold roughly 0.22% of the sample.

CDR1 is given as SGHNT and CDR2 as YYREEE, both from the germline V gene (reference sequence). V gives up 1 base and J gives up 4 bases, and the segment between their germline ends measures 11 bases. Including the terminal cysteine and phenylalanine, the CDR3 comprises 14 residues. Only CDR3 DNA is held: 42 bases, read in frame from base 1. In total, approximately 610 healthy bone marrow donors made up the cohort. Cohort members were all nominally healthy when sampled, although unrecorded immune exposures were likely present. The donor was CMV seronegative and was included in the group of hundreds of seronegative cohort members. Each donor provided a peripheral blood sample, and peripheral blood mononuclear cells were used for TCR beta sequencing. The Qiagen DNeasy Blood Extraction Kit was used to extract genomic DNA from the blood cell samples.

This clonotype originated in a girl aged 2-10 years in good health and CMV-seronegative. The sequence is built from TRBV5-4 and TRBJ1-1; no D gene call is confident. The sample comprised PBMCs. The sequenced DNA is TGTGCCAGCAGCTTGTGGCGGGGTCGCACTGAAGCTTTCTTT. Its product reads: CASSLWRGRTEAFF. The CDR3 plus the reference TRBV5-4 and TRBJ1-1 genes for the other parts give the full variable domain: ETGVTQSPTHLIKTRGQQVTLRCSSQSGHNTVSWYQQALGQGPQFIFQYYREEENGRGNFPPRFSGLQFPNYSSELNVNALELDDSALYLCASSLWRGRTEAFFGQGTRLTVV.